The 25 T cell receptor beta chains below all came from one sample that was sequenced in a study of T cell changes during pregnancy in multiple sclerosis. The repertoire was sequenced with immunoSEQ multiplex PCR; TCRdb's copy has only in-frame clones and lacks some. The table records 35,000 to 55,000 clones, approximately 92% of them present only once. The source material was peripheral blood, sampled in the third trimester of pregnancy. Every receptor here comes from a female donor with multiple sclerosis, enrolled in a pregnancy study.

The rearrangement joins TRBV6-5 to TRBJ1-4, with D maybe TRBD1 (6 bases). Germline CDR1 and CDR2: MNHEY and SVGAGI. This CDR3 spans 13 amino acids. Trimming took 5 bases from V and 8 from J, leaving 12 bases between them. Here the CDR3 reads CASSRGFGEKLFF. The CDR3 DNA sequence: TGTGCCAGCAGTAGGGGGTTTGGAGAAAAACTGTTTTTT.

The CDR3 bases are TGTGCCAGCAGCTCCGTTGGGGGAGGAGGGTACTTC. Its protein product is CASSSVGGGGYF. The chain combines TRBV5-8 with TRBJ2-7, with D tentatively TRBD2 (6 bases). The CDR3 spans 12 residues. Germline V CDR1 and CDR2: SGHTS, YDEGEE. Trimming removed 3 bases at V and 12 bases at J, with 16 bases between.

CDR3 sequence (DNA): TGTGCCAGCAGCAAAGAGGCAGTTAGCGGGAGGAGCACCGGGGAGCTGTTTTTT. The encoded protein is CASSKEAVSGRSTGELFF. This sequence joins TRBV21-1 and TRBJ2-2; TRBD2 reflects the table's D call only, with no check against the DNA. TRBV21-1 is a known pseudogene. There are 18 residues in the CDR3.

The rearrangement links TRBV30 to TRBJ2-3, with 7 bases that match TRBD2. V trimming: 3 bases; J trimming: 2 bases; junction bases outside the gene matches: 5. The CDR3 is 14 residues long. CDR1 GTSNPN and CDR2 SVGIG come from the germline V gene (reference sequence). The CDR3 here is CAWRAGTITDTQYF. In DNA, the CDR3 is TGTGCCTGGAGAGCCGGGACTATCACAGATACGCAGTATTTT.

This sequence joins TRBV27 and TRBJ2-7, with 10 bases identical to TRBD2. This CDR3 spans 16 amino acids. In germline, CDR1 is MNHEY, CDR2 SMNVEV (reference sequence). V dropped 6 bases and J dropped 4; count of bases not matched to a gene: 12. CDR3 amino acids: CASSPIGTSAIYEQYF. CDR3 sequence (DNA): TGTGCCAGCAGCCCGATCGGGACTAGCGCAATTTACGAGCAGTACTTC.

The chain uses TRBV6-5 and TRBJ2-1, with 9 bases that match TRBD1. V was pared by 6 bases and J by 8 bases, with 5 bases of the junction left unmatched. Looked up from germline, CDR1 is MNHEY and CDR2 is SVGAGI. This CDR3 has 13 amino acids. CDR3 protein: CASRGQGLYEQFF. The CDR3 region has the DNA TGTGCCAGCAGGGGACAGGGTCTCTATGAGCAGTTCTTC.

This chain connects TRBV19 to TRBJ2-4; 7 bases line up with TRBD2. CDR1 is LNHDA and CDR2 is SQIVND in the germline V gene (reference sequence). V was pared by 8 bases and J by 8 bases, with 6 bases of the junction left unmatched. This CDR3 is 12 amino acids long. CDR3 coding DNA: TGTGCCAGTGGGACTAAAGAGGACATTCAGTACTTC. This translates into CASGTKEDIQYF.

This chain connects TRBV7-9 to TRBJ1-1; D remains ambiguous. Trimming took 9 bases from V and 1 from J, leaving 12 bases between them. Germline loops: CDR1 SEHNR, CDR2 FQNEAQ (reference sequence). The CDR3 is made up of 13 amino acids. CDR3 coding DNA: TGTGCCAGAGAACTGAGCCCGAACACTGAAGCTTTCTTT. The encoded protein is CARELSPNTEAFF.

The J gene is TRBJ1-1, the V gene TRBV2, with D possibly TRBD1 on 5 matching bases. V was shortened by 5 bases and J by 5 bases, with 9 bases between the two germline ends. Germline V lookup: CDR1 SNHLY, CDR2 FYNNEI. The CDR3 contains 12 residues. For the CDR3, the DNA is TGTGCCAGCAGTCCTGGGGGGACTGAAGCTTTCTTT. Its protein is CASSPGGTEAFF.

The rearrangement joins TRBV7-9 to TRBJ2-3, with 10 positions matching TRBD2. J was trimmed by 4 bases and V by 2 bases; bases with no gene match: 9. Germline V gene sequence: CDR1 SEHNR, CDR2 FQNEAQ (reference sequence). The CDR3 contains 17 residues. The CDR3 DNA is TGTGCCAGCAGCTTACCGCTTCCTAGCGGGAGATCAGATACGCAGTATTTT. Translating it yields CASSLPLPSGRSDTQYF.

This clone was counted once. V is TRBV30 and J is TRBJ1-4; D is possibly TRBD1 (5 bases). Deletions cut 1 base from V and 7 bases from J, with 13 bases between. This CDR3 region has 14 residues. Germline CDR1 and CDR2: GTSNPN and SVGIG (reference sequence). CDR3 nucleotide sequence: TGTGCCTGGAGTGCTATCGGGGGGGGTGAAAAACTGTTTTTT. This sequence encodes CAWSAIGGGEKLFF.

The chain is built from TRBV6-9 and TRBJ2-5, with 8 positions matching TRBD1. After removal of 5 bases from V and 5 bases from J, the junction contained 10 bases not matched to a gene. Per germline, CDR1 MNHGY and CDR2 SVAAGI. The CDR3 consists of 15 residues. The CDR3 loop reads CASSHPDQGAETQYF. Here the CDR3 DNA reads TGTGCCAGCAGTCACCCAGACCAGGGGGCCGAGACCCAGTACTTC.

This chain uses TRBV7-2 with TRBJ2-7, with TRBD1 matching 9 bases. Germline V gene lookup returns CDR1 SGHTA and CDR2 FQGNSA. The CDR3 totals 15 residues. V lost 1 base and J lost 3; bases outside the gene matches: 4. CDR3 bases: TGTGCCAGCAGCTTAGAGTTGGGACAGGGCTACGAGCAGTACTTC. The encoded protein is CASSLELGQGYEQYF. The variable domain in full, with the rest retrieved from reference TRBV7-2 and TRBJ2-7, is GAGVSQSPSNKVTEKGKDVELRCDPISGHTALYWYRQSLGQGLEFLIYFQGNSAPDKSGLPSDRFSAERTGGSVSTLTIQRTQQEDSAVYLCASSLELGQGYEQYFGPGTRLTVT.

The gene calls are TRBV28 and TRBJ2-7; TRBD2 matches 7 bases. Trimming took 5 bases from V and 7 from J; bases not matched to a gene: 11. The CDR3 sequence is 14 residues long. Germline V gives CDR1 MDHEN, CDR2 SYDVKM. Here the CDR3 reads CASSQISGKEEQYF. DNA of the CDR3: TGTGCCAGCAGTCAAATAAGCGGGAAGGAAGAGCAGTACTTC. The full variable domain, its missing parts supplied by reference TRBV28 and TRBJ2-7, is DVKVTQSSRYLVKRTGEKVFLECVQDMDHENMFWYRQDPGLGLRLIYFSYDVKMKEKGDIPEGYSVSREKKERFSLILESASTNQTSMYLCASSQISGKEEQYFGPGTRLTVT.

The chain carries TRBV25-1 and TRBJ2-2; maybe TRBD1 (6 bases). V was cut by 6 bases and J by 1 base, with 12 bases left in between. Germline CDR1 is MGHDK and CDR2 is SYGVNS. CDR3 size: 15 residues. In nucleotides, the CDR3 is TGTGCCAGCAGGCAACCGGGACAGAACACCGGGGAGCTGTTTTTT. This translates into CASRQPGQNTGELFF.

The V call is TRBV29-1, the J call TRBJ1-2; D is ambiguous. Germline CDR1 and CDR2: SQVTM and ANQGSEA. The CDR3 runs 12 residues. Trimming removed 4 bases at V and 2 bases at J, with 8 bases between. This CDR3 is CSVVESNYGYTF. Here the CDR3 DNA reads TGCAGCGTTGTGGAGAGCAACTATGGCTACACCTTC.

The genes are TRBV7-9 and TRBJ2-1; 10 bases fit TRBD2. Germline V lookup: CDR1 SEHNR, CDR2 FQNEAQ (reference sequence). Losses at the gene ends were 1 base for V and 7 bases for J; bases not matched to a gene: 13. The CDR3 is 18 amino acids. CDR3 sequence reads: CASSLVASGSATVNEQFF. DNA for the CDR3: TGTGCCAGCAGCTTAGTTGCTAGCGGGAGTGCTACGGTAAATGAGCAGTTCTTC.

The V gene is TRBV9, the J gene TRBJ2-3; TRBD2 agrees at 9 bases. CDR3 length equals 15 residues. The junction had 6 bases not matched to a gene; V was cut back by 3 bases and J by 4 bases. Germline V lookup: CDR1 SGDLS, CDR2 YYNGEE. CDR3 DNA: TGTGCCAGCAGCGCCACAGGACTAGCGCCAGATACGCAGTATTTT. It translates to CASSATGLAPDTQYF.

The chain couples TRBV29-1 to TRBJ1-2, with 11 bases that match TRBD1. CDR3 length equals 15 residues. CDR1 is SQVTM, CDR2 ANQGSEA, per germline. Trimming at V came to 0 bases and at J to 6 bases, leaving 6 bases not matched to a gene. The CDR3 DNA reads as TGCAGCGTTGAAGAGGGGGACAGGGGGAGAAATGGCTACACCTTC. It yields the protein CSVEEGDRGRNGYTF.

The chain joins TRBV6-4 to TRBJ2-3; TRBD2 agrees at 8 bases. The trim removed 4 bases at V and 4 bases at J, leaving 7 bases unmatched. CDR1 is MRHNA, CDR2 SNTAGT, per germline. The CDR3 covers 15 residues. The CDR3 reads CASSGVAGGADTQYF. DNA for the CDR3: TGTGCCAGCAGTGGTGTCGCGGGAGGTGCAGATACGCAGTATTTT.

CDR3 nucleotides: TGTGCCAGCCCTCCCCCAGGGCTGAGCGCTGAAGCTTTCTTT. Protein: CASPPPGLSAEAFF. This rearrangement joins TRBV28 to TRBJ1-1; D possibly corresponds to TRBD1 (5 bases). The CDR3 has 14 amino acids. Per germline, CDR1 MDHEN and CDR2 SYDVKM. The V end was cut by 8 bases, the J end by 6 bases, with 19 bases between.

V and J are TRBV19 and TRBJ2-3; maybe TRBD1 (6 bases). Trimming pared 7 bases from V and 0 bases from J, leaving 11 bases between. There are 14 residues in the CDR3. CDR1 LNHDA and CDR2 SQIVND come from the germline V gene (reference sequence). In DNA form, the CDR3 reads TGTGCCAGTACCGCAGGGGTTAGCACAGATACGCAGTATTTT. Protein: CASTAGVSTDTQYF.

V gene TRBV10-3 combines with J gene TRBJ2-1; D ambiguous. From germline, CDR1 is ENHRY and CDR2 SYGVKD. The ends were cut back, 4 bases at V and 7 bases at J, with 14 bases in the middle. The length of the CDR3 is 14 residues. CDR3 residues: CAISVSLPNNEQFF. Here the CDR3 DNA reads TGTGCCATCAGTGTTAGCCTACCTAATAATGAGCAGTTCTTC.

This clone was detected once. The chain recombines TRBV27 with TRBJ2-5; D may be TRBD2 (5 bases). The DNA end lines up better with TRBJ2-7; the J call may be wrong. Germline loops: CDR1 MNHEY, CDR2 SMNVEV (reference sequence). The CDR3 extends over 13 amino acids. CDR3 residues: CASSSGSTYEQYF. The CDR3 nucleotides are TGTGCCAGCAGTTCTGGGAGCACCTACGAGCAGTACTTC.

The chain combines TRBV28 with TRBJ2-2, with D perhaps TRBD2 (5 bases). Germline V CDR1 and CDR2: MDHEN, SYDVKM. The CDR3 has 15 amino acids. V lost 8 bases and J 0 bases, leaving 13 bases between the germline ends. The CDR3 here is CASSRPGTNTGELFF. CDR3 nucleotide sequence: TGTGCCAGCTCCCGCCCGGGGACGAACACCGGGGAGCTGTTTTTT.